This T cell receptor beta chain originates from a study of cytotoxic CD8 clonotypes in ibrutinib-treated CLL. Overall study: Response sampling came at median around a year of treatment, ranging about 6 to 36 months.

CDR3 size: 15 residues. Trimming shortened V by 6 bases and J by 0 bases, and 12 bases separated the two germline ends. Germline V lookup: CDR1 MNHEY, CDR2 SVGAGI. Depth targeted 1 in 200,000 to 1 in 1 million T cells, averaging 10x coverage per clonotype. Method: immunoSEQ multiplex PCR; TCRdb's copy keeps in-frame clones and lacks some. The table lists tens of thousands of clones, about 72% of them singletons. The sequences come from PBMCs, collected after 12 months of ibrutinib treatment. This receptor was obtained from a human donor with chronic lymphocytic leukemia. V is TRBV6-5 and J is TRBJ1-3; perhaps TRBD1 as D (5 bases). In nucleotides, the CDR3 is TGTGCCAGCAGACGTGGACAAGACTCTGGAAACACCATATATTTT. This gives the protein CASRRGQDSGNTIYF.